This T cell receptor beta chain appears in the sequencing data of a study of blood T cell repertoires in COVID-19. There are 13 residues in the CDR3. Trimming stripped 6 bases from V and 4 bases from J, with 12 bases between. As handled by the study authors: Estimated nucleated cell counts came from reference gene primer amplification. Clones were sequenced by immunoSEQ multiplex PCR, and TCRdb holds only the in-frame ones, with some missing. V and J calls and clone size are as listed in that table; D and trimming were resolved from the DNA. The sample lists a few hundred thousand clones; around 88% were seen once.

The chain employs TRBV12-3 or TRBV12-4 and TRBJ2-5, with a weak D call TRBD1 (7 bases). The TCR originated in a woman between 50 and 59 years old with acute or convalescent COVID-19. The sequenced material came from peripheral blood. The CDR3 DNA sequence: TGTGCCAGCAGCTACAGGGGAGGAGAGACCCAGTACTTC. Amino acids: CASSYRGGETQYF.